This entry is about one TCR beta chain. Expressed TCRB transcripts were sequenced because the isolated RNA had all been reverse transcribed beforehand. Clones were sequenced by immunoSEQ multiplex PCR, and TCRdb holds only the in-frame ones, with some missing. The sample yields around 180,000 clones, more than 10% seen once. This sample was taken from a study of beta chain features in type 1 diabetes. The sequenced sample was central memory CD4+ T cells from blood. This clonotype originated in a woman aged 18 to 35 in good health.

The CDR3 protein is CASSLAQGPLETQYF. Written as DNA, the CDR3 is TGCGCCAGCAGCTTGGCTCAGGGTCCTTTGGAGACCCAGTACTTC. This rearrangement joins TRBV5-1 to TRBJ2-5; maybe TRBD1 (5 bases). The CDR3 totals 15 residues. V lost 0 bases to trimming and J lost 5 bases, with 14 bases between them. Germline V gene sequence: CDR1 SGHRS, CDR2 YFSETQ.